This TCR beta chain is from a study of beta chain features in type 1 diabetes. Study outcomes and limitations: All four CD4+ subsets of Type 1 diabetes patients contained TCRB CDR3s that were moderately but significantly shorter. Individuals with type 1 diabetes displayed fewer insertions and more deletions at VDJ junctions.

The CDR3 loop spans 12 amino acids. After removal of 5 bases from V and 8 bases from J, the junction contained 2 bases not matched to a gene. The germline gives CDR1 SEHNR, CDR2 FQNEAQ (reference sequence). In the case of this clone: Its target is unknown.

What was sequenced were expressed TCRB transcripts, since all of the isolated RNA had been reverse transcribed. The repertoire was sequenced with immunoSEQ multiplex PCR; TCRdb's copy has only in-frame clones and lacks some. Here the sample spans 400,000 or so clones, 10% to 15% being singletons. CD45RO/CCR7/CD25/CD127/CD95/CD27 staining was used to isolate CD4+ naive, central memory, regulatory and stem cell-like memory cells by sorting. Post-sort purity exceeded 95% for all sorted populations. V is TRBV7-9 and J is TRBJ2-2, with 7 bases that match TRBD2. This clonotype was sampled from a woman between 18 and 30 years old with type 1 diabetes. Sequencing was done on a sample of naive CD4+ T cells from blood. This CDR3 is CASSGGVGELFF. CDR3 nucleotide sequence: TGTGCCAGCAGCGGGGGGGTAGGGGAGCTGTTTTTT.